This is a list of T cell receptor beta chains from one sample in a study of OX40 agonist ivuxolimab in advanced cancers. Repertoires were generated with immunoSEQ multiplex PCR, while TCRdb's copy carries only in-frame clones and drops some. The sample includes more than 60,000 clones, 87% of them seen just once. Sequenced material: CD4+ or CD8+ T cells sorted from blood, taken in a trial of the OX40 agonist ivuxolimab. These receptors came from an adult with an advanced solid tumor such as melanoma, head and neck, liver or kidney cancer. CDR3s include the opening cysteine and the closing phenylalanine or tryptophan. The order of the fields is V gene, clone size, D gene, J gene, CDR3 protein, CDR3 DNA. A D gene is named only where the DNA matches it firmly. Clone size is shown for a subset of rows, as once, few, many or a class of expanded clone.

TRBV6-6,NA,NA,TRBJ2-1,CASSYVGSFNEQFF,TGTGCCAGCAGTTACGTCGGAAGTTTCAATGAGCAGTTCTTC
TRBV18,NA,TRBD1,TRBJ1-2,CASSPGGQGPIYGYTF,TGTGCCAGCTCACCAGGGGGACAGGGGCCAATCTATGGCTACACCTTC
TRBV4-2,NA,NA,TRBJ1-6,CASSQDAHNSPLHF,TGTGCCAGCAGCCAAGATGCCCATAATTCACCCCTCCACTTT
TRBV9,NA,TRBD1,TRBJ2-2,CASSVRTGVTGELFF,TGTGCCAGCAGCGTCCGAACAGGGGTCACCGGGGAGCTGTTTTTT
TRBV7-2,NA,TRBD2,TRBJ2-1,CASSPRTSASSYNEQFF,TGTGCCAGCAGCCCGAGGACTAGCGCGAGCTCCTACAATGAGCAGTTCTTC
TRBV28,NA,NA,TRBJ1-4,CASSYGDEKLFF,TGTGCCAGCAGTTACGGGGATGAAAAACTGTTTTTT
TRBV7-6,NA,NA,TRBJ2-1,CASSRPPGQDNEQFF,TGTGCCAGCAGTAGGCCCCCGGGACAAGACAATGAGCAGTTCTTC
TRBV4-1,NA,NA,TRBJ1-5,CASSPDLGNQPQHF,TGCGCCAGCAGCCCTGACTTGGGCAATCAGCCCCAGCATTTT
TRBV12-5,NA,NA,TRBJ1-1,CASGRVYLGTPEAFF,TGTGCTAGTGGACGAGTATATTTAGGTACCCCTGAAGCTTTCTTT
TRBV9,NA,NA,TRBJ2-5,CASSVEGMETQYF,TGTGCCAGCAGCGTAGAGGGGATGGAGACCCAGTACTTC
TRBV27,NA,NA,TRBJ2-5,CASSPPIGAKYQETQYF,TGTGCCAGCAGCCCCCCCATAGGGGCGAAGTATCAAGAGACCCAGTACTTC
TRBV4-1,few,TRBD1,TRBJ2-3,CASSRDLQGASPTDTQYF,TGCGCCAGCAGCCGGGATTTACAGGGGGCTTCCCCCACAGATACGCAGTATTTT
TRBV15,NA,NA,TRBJ2-1,CATSRDRASSSYNEQFF,TGTGCCACCAGCAGAGATCGAGCCAGCAGCTCCTACAATGAGCAGTTCTTC
TRBV11-2,NA,TRBD2,TRBJ2-7,CASSLVWLAGGQYEQYF,TGTGCCAGCAGCTTAGTCTGGTTAGCGGGAGGGCAATACGAGCAGTACTTC
TRBV9,NA,NA,TRBJ2-7,CASSVGLAGVEGYEQYF,TGTGCCAGCAGCGTTGGTCTGGCAGGGGTAGAAGGCTACGAGCAGTACTTC
TRBV11-3,once,NA,TRBJ2-7,CASSPDWTTNYEQYF,TGTGCCAGCAGCCCAGACTGGACTACCAACTACGAGCAGTACTTC
TRBV7-2,NA,TRBD2,TRBJ2-5,CASSLGLAGGPLETQYF,TGTGCCAGCAGCTTAGGACTAGCGGGAGGGCCGTTGGAGACCCAGTACTTC
TRBV10-1,NA,TRBD2,TRBJ2-1,CASSTRGRAIGEQFF,TGCGCCAGCTCAACCCGGGGGAGGGCCATCGGTGAGCAGTTCTTC
TRBV7-2,NA,TRBD2,TRBJ2-1,CASSLIAGRHEQFF,TGTGCCAGCAGCCTAATAGCGGGACGCCATGAGCAGTTCTTC
TRBV9,NA,NA,TRBJ2-5,CASSVAPGTQETQYF,TGTGCCAGCAGCGTAGCTCCCGGGACCCAAGAGACCCAGTACTTC
TRBV25-1,few,NA,TRBJ2-7,CASSEFDQSPSYEQYF,TGTGCCAGCAGTGAATTCGACCAGTCTCCCTCCTACGAGCAGTACTTC
TRBV19,NA,TRBD2,TRBJ2-6,CASTPGGGRLSGANVLTF,TGTGCCAGTACCCCCGGGGGGGGGCGGTTGTCTGGGGCCAACGTCCTGACTTTC
TRBV5-1,NA,TRBD1,TRBJ2-3,CASSFTGGVLTDTQYF,TGCGCCAGCAGCTTCACAGGGGGTGTCTTAACAGATACGCAGTATTTT
TRBV6-6,NA,NA,TRBJ1-2,CASSLGRGGYTF,TGTGCCAGCAGTTTGGGGAGAGGCGGCTACACCTTC
TRBV6-5,NA,TRBD1,TRBJ1-1,CASSTLGTGDEAFF,TGTGCCAGCAGTACCCTCGGGACAGGGGATGAAGCTTTCTTT
TRBV6-1,NA,TRBD2,TRBJ2-7,CASSEPRTRGAF,TGTGCCAGCAGTGAACCCAGGACTAGGGGTGCTTTC
TRBV28,NA,NA,TRBJ2-1,CASMRLQYNEQFF,TGTGCCAGCATGAGACTCCAATACAATGAGCAGTTCTTC
TRBV5-4,NA,NA,TRBJ1-2,CASSLGTGYGYTF,TGTGCCAGCAGCTTGGGAACAGGCTATGGCTACACCTTC
TRBV5-1,few,TRBD2,TRBJ2-3,CASSLGLAGTDTQYF,TGCGCCAGCAGCTTGGGACTAGCGGGCACAGATACGCAGTATTTT
TRBV5-1,once,TRBD1,TRBJ2-5,CASSLGGTESAAQYF,TGCGCCAGCAGCTTGGGGGGGACAGAGTCAGCGGCCCAGTACTTC
TRBV5-6,NA,TRBD2,TRBJ2-5,CASSLLGTSGETQYF,TGTGCCAGCAGCTTGTTGGGGACTAGCGGAGAGACCCAGTACTTC
TRBV11-3,NA,NA,TRBJ2-2,CASSFDSLDTGELFF,TGTGCCAGCAGCTTCGACAGTTTGGACACCGGGGAGCTGTTTTTT
TRBV7-9,NA,NA,TRBJ2-3,CASSLALLRADTQYF,TGTGCCAGCAGCTTAGCCCTCCTACGGGCAGATACGCAGTATTTT
TRBV5-1,NA,TRBD1,TRBJ1-1,CASSATGPPVAEAFF,TGCGCCAGCAGCGCGACAGGGCCCCCGGTAGCTGAAGCTTTCTTT
TRBV28,NA,NA,TRBJ1-3,CASSFRGLGNTIYF,TGTGCCAGCAGTTTTCGCGGCCTTGGAAACACCATATATTTT
TRBV13,NA,NA,TRBJ2-3,CASSWDRTDTQYF,TGTGCCAGCAGCTGGGACCGCACAGATACGCAGTATTTT
TRBV2,NA,TRBD2,TRBJ2-3,CASSEAGLAGGWADTQYF,TGTGCCAGCAGTGAAGCTGGACTAGCGGGAGGTTGGGCAGATACGCAGTATTTT
TRBV18,NA,NA,TRBJ2-2,CASSPGTGELFF,TGTGCCAGCTCCCCTGGAACCGGGGAGCTGTTTTTT
TRBV28,NA,TRBD1,TRBJ1-5,CASSAGTGTLNQPQHF,TGTGCCAGCAGCGCCGGGACAGGGACCTTGAATCAGCCCCAGCATTTT
TRBV19,NA,NA,TRBJ2-7,CASSGQSYEQYF,TGTGCCAGTAGTGGACAGTCCTACGAGCAGTACTTC
TRBV4-3,NA,NA,TRBJ1-5,CASSQDPGGNQPQHF,TGCGCCAGCAGCCAAGACCCAGGTGGTAATCAGCCCCAGCATTTT
TRBV18,few,NA,TRBJ2-5,CASSQGSQETQYF,TGTGCCAGCTCACAGGGGAGCCAAGAGACCCAGTACTTC
TRBV5-4,NA,TRBD2,TRBJ2-5,CASSLGLAGSRTQYF,TGTGCCAGCAGCTTGGGACTAGCGGGAAGCCGGACCCAGTACTTC
TRBV7-2,NA,NA,TRBJ2-2,CASSLWGGGTELFF,TGTGCCAGCAGCTTATGGGGGGGCGGCACGGAGCTGTTTTTT
TRBV28,NA,NA,TRBJ1-5,CASSPRGVPTNQPQHF,TGTGCCAGCAGTCCGCGTGGTGTCCCAACCAATCAGCCCCAGCATTTT
TRBV2,NA,TRBD1,TRBJ2-3,CASRDRGTDTQYF,TGTGCCAGCAGGGACAGGGGTACAGATACGCAGTATTTT
TRBV11-2,NA,TRBD1,TRBJ1-2,CASSSDRGLRGGYTF,TGTGCCAGCAGCTCCGACAGGGGGCTTAGGGGTGGCTACACCTTC
TRBV9,NA,NA,TRBJ1-3,CASSVEWSSGNTIYF,TGTGCCAGCAGCGTAGAGTGGAGCTCTGGAAACACCATATATTTT
TRBV21-1,few,NA,TRBJ1-5,CASSKNSEAGGPSNQPQHF,TGTGCCAGCAGCAAAAACTCAGAGGCAGGGGGCCCCTCCAATCAGCCCCAGCATTTT
TRBV5-1,NA,NA,TRBJ2-1,CASSLDRTSFYNEQFF,TGCGCCAGCAGCTTGGATCGCACCTCCTTCTACAATGAGCAGTTCTTC
TRBV4-2,once,TRBD2,TRBJ2-1,CASSQDFTSGGNNEQFF,TGTGCCAGCAGCCAAGATTTCACTAGCGGGGGTAACAATGAGCAGTTCTTC
TRBV28,NA,TRBD1,TRBJ1-2,CASRAGTDFNYGYTF,TGTGCCAGCAGAGCCGGGACAGATTTTAACTATGGCTACACCTTC
TRBV11-2,NA,TRBD1,TRBJ1-2,CASSPTGADGYTF,TGTGCCAGCAGCCCGACAGGGGCTGACGGCTACACCTTC
TRBV6-1,NA,NA,TRBJ1-5,CASTRNRLQPQHF,TGTGCCAGCACGAGGAACAGGCTTCAGCCCCAGCATTTT
TRBV28,NA,TRBD2,TRBJ2-1,CASSLRFGGWVLAGYEGNGEQFF,TGTGCCAGCAGTTTAAGGTTCGGGGGATGGGTACTAGCGGGATACGAAGGCAATGGTGAGCAGTTCTTC
TRBV2,NA,NA,TRBJ1-2,CASKVVEGTYGYTF,TGTGCCAGCAAAGTTGTGGAGGGGACCTATGGCTACACCTTC
TRBV19,NA,TRBD1,TRBJ2-3,CASRNSDRARADTQYF,TGTGCCAGTAGGAACTCGGACAGGGCTAGAGCAGATACGCAGTATTTT
TRBV27,NA,TRBD1,TRBJ2-7,CASSSSPGQGFYEQYF,TGTGCCAGCAGTTCGTCCCCGGGACAGGGTTTCTACGAGCAGTACTTC
TRBV28,NA,NA,TRBJ1-2,CASTGWAYGYTF,TGTGCCAGCACAGGGTGGGCCTATGGCTACACCTTC
TRBV10-3,once,NA,TRBJ2-7,CATGTGTYEQYF,TGTGCCACCGGGACTGGGACCTACGAGCAGTACTTC